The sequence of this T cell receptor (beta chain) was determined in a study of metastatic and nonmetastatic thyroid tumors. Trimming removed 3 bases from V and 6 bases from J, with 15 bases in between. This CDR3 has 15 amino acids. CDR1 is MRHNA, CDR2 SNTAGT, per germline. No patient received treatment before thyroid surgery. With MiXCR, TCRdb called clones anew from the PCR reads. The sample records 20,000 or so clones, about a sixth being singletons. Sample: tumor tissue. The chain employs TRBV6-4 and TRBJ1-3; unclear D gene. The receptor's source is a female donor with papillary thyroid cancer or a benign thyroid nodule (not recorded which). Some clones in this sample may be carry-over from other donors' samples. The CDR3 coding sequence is TGTGCCAGCAGTGAACGACGGGCGTTTGTAAACACCATATATTTT. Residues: CASSERRAFVNTIYF.